This T cell receptor beta chain was obtained from a study of control samples from healthy donors and cancer patients. V gave up 2 bases and J gave up 0 bases, with 13 bases separating them. CDR3 length: 16 residues. Germline V gives CDR1 SGHRS, CDR2 YFSETQ. Data came from immunoSEQ multiplex PCR; TCRdb stores just in-frame clones and leaves some out. The sample shows 17,000 or so clones, roughly 89% of them seen only once. The chain combines TRBV5-1 with TRBJ2-3, with a tentative D call TRBD2 (6 bases). The sequenced sample consisted of PBMCs. The TCR comes from a man aged 55 to 70 with head and neck cancer. The CDR3 DNA is TGCGCCAGCAGCTTCCCTAGCGCTCCTAGCACAGATACGCAGTATTTT. This encodes CASSFPSAPSTDTQYF.